A single sample gave rise to the 23 T cell receptor beta chains below, sequenced in a study of shared clonotypes between healthy human individuals (dated by TCRdb to 2018 to 2021). Library prep was done by the immunoSEQ multiplex PCR assay. TCRdb carries this immuneACCESS record with in-frame sequences only. Its versions omit some clonotypes, under half of them owing to an unresolved V gene in the studies checked, with the rest unexplained. The sample records roughly 1.5 million clones, 95% to 99% of which are singletons. 0.45% of the sample comes from the top ten. Material: naive CD4+ T cells sorted from blood. Taken with the paper, the label for cell subset or site translates to: CD45RA+ positively selected. The source of these receptors is a man aged 25-45 years in good health.

The chain employs TRBV28 and TRBJ1-3, with 9 bases identical to TRBD1. Germline V CDR1 and CDR2: MDHEN, SYDVKM. The ends lost 2 bases at V and 3 bases at J; junction bases unmatched: 5. CDR3 length equals 16 residues. In nucleotides, the CDR3 is TGTGCCAGCAGTTTAGCCGGACAGGGGATTGGAAACACCATATATTTT. It codes for CASSLAGQGIGNTIYF.

For this clone: Other DNA sequences of this sample code for an identical CDR3. The chain recombines TRBV15 with TRBJ2-7; D is undetermined. CDR1 is LNHNV, CDR2 YYDKDF, per germline (reference sequence). The CDR3 spans 13 residues. Trimming took off 0 bases at V and 4 bases at J, with 7 bases between the two ends. The CDR3 DNA reads TGTGCCACCAGCAGAGATGTAGGGTACGAGCAGTACTTC. Translated, it gives CATSRDVGYEQYF.

The DNA for the CDR3 is TGCAGCGTTGAGGACAGGGTGTTAGGAGGCTACACCTTC. Its translation is CSVEDRVLGGYTF. The chain combines TRBV29-1 with TRBJ1-2, with 8 bases lining up with TRBD1. CDR1 and CDR2 from the germline V gene are SQVTM and ANQGSEA. CDR3 size: 13 residues. The V and J ends lost 3 bases and 8 bases, in that order; junction bases with no gene match: 8.

This clone showed up just once. This chain links TRBV7-9 with TRBJ2-2; 10 bases are shared with TRBD1. The ends lost 7 bases at V and 1 base at J; junction bases unmatched: 6. CDR1 SEHNR and CDR2 FQNEAQ come from the germline V gene (reference sequence). This CDR3 is built from 16 residues. Written as DNA, the CDR3 is TGTGCCAGCAAACAGACAGGGGGCCAGAACACCGGGGAGCTGTTTTTT. Encoded protein: CASKQTGGQNTGELFF.

The V call is TRBV5-4, the J call TRBJ2-1, with 13 bases matching TRBD2. Per germline, CDR1 SGHNT and CDR2 YYREEE (reference sequence). The CDR3 loop spans 17 amino acids. V gave up 0 bases and J gave up 8 bases; unmatched junction bases: 8. CDR3 coding DNA: TGTGCCAGCAGCTTGGAACTAGCGGGAGGGCCAGGGGATGAGCAGTTCTTC. Its translation: CASSLELAGGPGDEQFF.

J is TRBJ1-1 and V is TRBV9; D is undetermined. CDR3 length: 15 amino acids. CDR1 is SGDLS and CDR2 is YYNGEE in the germline V gene. With 4 bases removed from V and 1 base from J, the gap between germline ends came to 14 bases. CDR3 loop: CASSPRGQENTEAFF. The CDR3 region has the DNA TGTGCCAGCAGCCCCCGAGGGCAGGAGAACACTGAAGCTTTCTTT. The full variable domain, completed using reference TRBV9 and TRBJ1-1, is DSGVTQTPKHLITATGQRVTLRCSPRSGDLSVYWYQQSLDQGLQFLIQYYNGEERAKGNILERFSAQQFPDLHSELNLSSLELGDSALYFCASSPRGQENTEAFFGQGTRLTVV.

This chain connects TRBV18 to TRBJ2-2; D perhaps matches TRBD1 (6 bases). The CDR3 has 18 amino acids. The germline gives CDR1 KGHSH, CDR2 LQKENI. V dropped 2 bases and J dropped 1 base, with 17 bases sitting between them. The CDR3 bases are TGTGCCAGCTCACCAGGGGATCACAGGGAAGTGAACACCGGGGAGCTGTTTTTT. As protein: CASSPGDHREVNTGELFF. Full variable domain (outside the CDR3, taken from reference TRBV18 and TRBJ2-2): NAGVMQNPRHLVRRRGQEARLRCSPMKGHSHVYWYRQLPEEGLKFMVYLQKENIIDESGMPKERFSAEFPKEGPSILRIQQVVRGDSAAYFCASSPGDHREVNTGELFFGEGSRLTVL.

The chain combines TRBV6-1 with TRBJ1-2, with D uncertain. The CDR3 has 15 residues. Germline CDR1 is MNHNS and CDR2 is SASEGT. The V and J ends lost 4 bases and 0 bases respectively, with 12 bases between them. CDR3 DNA sequence: TGTGCCAGCAGTGGACGGTCGATAGCTAACTATGGCTACACCTTC. Protein product: CASSGRSIANYGYTF.

The table lists this clone with a count of one. The genes are TRBV15 and TRBJ1-1, with TRBD1 identical over 7 bases. Germline loops: CDR1 LNHNV, CDR2 YYDKDF (reference sequence). The CDR3 extends over 13 amino acids. The J segment lost 6 bases and the V segment lost 6 bases, leaving 7 bases of the junction unmatched. CDR3 sequence reads: CATSSRQGSEAFF. For the CDR3, the DNA is TGTGCCACCAGTAGTAGACAGGGCTCTGAAGCTTTCTTT. Using reference TRBV15 and TRBJ1-1 for the parts outside the CDR3, the full variable domain is DAMVIQNPRYQVTQFGKPVTLSCSQTLNHNVMYWYQQKSSQAPKLLFHYYDKDFNNEADTPDNFQSRRPNTSFCFLDIRSPGLGDTAMYLCATSSRQGSEAFFGQGTRLTVV.

J is TRBJ1-5 and V is TRBV7-9; D possibly corresponds to TRBD1 (6 bases). Germline CDR1 reads SEHNR; CDR2 reads FQNEAQ (reference sequence). This CDR3 spans 17 amino acids. V lost 5 bases, J lost 6 bases, and 23 bases lay in between. In nucleotides, the CDR3 is TGTGCCAGCAGCCAGACAGGTGGCCATCCTGCCAGTCAGCCCCAGCATTTT. Its translation is CASSQTGGHPASQPQHF.

CDR3 sequence (DNA): TGTGCCAGCAGATCCTCGCGGGAGGTGCGGGAGACCCAGTACTTC. Protein: CASRSSREVRETQYF. The rearrangement links TRBV28 to TRBJ2-5; 8 bases are shared with TRBD2. This CDR3 has 15 amino acids. Germline V gene sequence: CDR1 MDHEN, CDR2 SYDVKM. The junction had 11 bases not matched to a gene; V was cut back by 6 bases and J by 5 bases.

This rearrangement joins TRBV5-6 to TRBJ2-7, with 10 bases lining up with TRBD2. Germline assignment: CDR1 SGHDT and CDR2 YYEEEE. The trim removed 4 bases at V and 7 bases at J, leaving 11 bases unmatched. The CDR3 runs 15 residues. The CDR3 sequence is CASSPLQREGQEQYF. The CDR3 DNA reads as TGTGCCAGCAGCCCTCTGCAGCGGGAGGGCCAAGAGCAGTACTTC.

The chain carries TRBV7-9 and TRBJ2-6; a possible D gene is TRBD1 (5 bases). In germline, CDR1 is SEHNR, CDR2 FQNEAQ (reference sequence). This CDR3 is built from 15 residues. V was pared by 6 bases and J by 0 bases, with 9 bases between. CDR3 DNA: TGTGCCAGCAGGTCCAGGGCCTCTGGGGCCAACGTCCTGACTTTC. Protein product: CASRSRASGANVLTF. Looking up the rest from reference TRBV7-9 and TRBJ2-6 gives the full variable domain: DTGVSQNPRHKITKRGQNVTFRCDPISEHNRLYWYRQTLGQGPEFLTYFQNEAQLEKSRLLSDRFSAERPKGSFSTLEIQRTEQGDSAMYLCASRSRASGANVLTFGAGSRLTVL.

The V call is TRBV18, the J call TRBJ2-7, with 11 bases aligning to TRBD2. The CDR3 is made up of 17 amino acids. The germline V gene encodes CDR1 KGHSH and CDR2 LQKENI. The J segment lost 8 bases and the V segment lost 3 bases, leaving 15 bases of the junction unmatched. CDR3 bases: TGTGCCAGCTCACCTCTGGATAGCGGGGGGGGCCGGGGAAAGCAGTACTTC. Translated: CASSPLDSGGGRGKQYF.

The chain couples TRBV9 to TRBJ2-1; 8 bases line up with TRBD2. Germline CDR1 reads SGDLS; CDR2 reads YYNGEE. CDR3 length equals 19 residues. The V segment lost 2 bases and the J segment 0 bases; nucleotides outside the gene matches: 13. This CDR3 is CASSVSQASGPRSYNEQFF. In DNA form, the CDR3 reads TGTGCCAGCAGCGTTTCCCAAGCTAGCGGGCCCCGCTCCTACAATGAGCAGTTCTTC.

The DNA of the CDR3 is TGTGCCAGCAGCGTAGGGGCAGGGGTGAGGGGAAACATTCAGTACTTC. It specifies CASSVGAGVRGNIQYF. The chain is built from TRBV11-2 and TRBJ2-4; D possibly corresponds to TRBD1 (6 bases). The CDR3 covers 16 residues. Germline CDR1 SGHAT, CDR2 FQNNGV. Trimming pared 5 bases from V and 6 bases from J, leaving 20 bases between.

In this sample, this clone turned up once. The gene calls are TRBV5-1 and TRBJ2-7, with 9 bases aligning to TRBD2. Germline CDR1 and CDR2: SGHRS and YFSETQ. The V gene end was trimmed by 5 bases and the J gene end by 4 bases; junction bases not matched to a gene: 13. This CDR3 has 16 amino acids. Here the CDR3 DNA reads TGCGCCAGCAGTTCGGGGGTAGCGGGAGAGAAGTACGAGCAGTACTTC. Translation: CASSSGVAGEKYEQYF.

The chain joins TRBV10-2 to TRBJ2-2; TRBD2 is a possible D gene (5 bases). The CDR3 runs to 14 residues. The ends were cut back, 4 bases at V and 6 bases at J, with 12 bases in the middle. In germline, CDR1 is WSHSY, CDR2 SAAADI. CDR3 in DNA: TGCGCCAGCAGTGCCTCAACTAGGGCCGGGGAGCTGTTTTTT. Residues: CASSASTRAGELFF.

This rearrangement joins TRBV15 to TRBJ2-7, with D unclear. This CDR3 is 12 amino acids long. From germline, CDR1 is LNHNV and CDR2 YYDKDF (reference sequence). Trimming cost V 3 bases and J 8 bases, with 11 bases left between them. The CDR3 bases are TGTGCCACCAGCAGTCTGCGAGGTCAGCAGTACTTC. This encodes CATSSLRGQQYF.

This chain links TRBV7-6 with TRBJ2-7; a weak D match, TRBD1 (5 bases). Per the germline V gene, CDR1 is SGHVS and CDR2 is FNYEAQ. This CDR3 region has 14 residues. V lost 3 bases, J lost 3 bases, and 12 bases lay in between. The CDR3 nucleotides read TGTGCCAGCAGCTTGACAGATGAATACTACGAGCAGTACTTC. Translation: CASSLTDEYYEQYF.

V is TRBV19 and J is TRBJ2-4; either TRBD1 or TRBD2 may supply D (5 bases each). The V end was cut by 3 bases, the J end by 2 bases, with 8 bases between. Germline V gene sequence: CDR1 LNHDA, CDR2 SQIVND (reference sequence). The CDR3 is made up of 14 amino acids. The CDR3 coding sequence is TGTGCCAGTAGTATTAGGGGACCCAAAAACATTCAGTACTTC. It translates to CASSIRGPKNIQYF.

Only one count was recorded for this clone. The chain has TRBV7-9 and TRBJ2-1; 12 nucleotides align to TRBD2. V gave up 1 base and J gave up 4 bases; unmatched junction bases: 5. CDR1 SEHNR and CDR2 FQNEAQ come from the germline V gene (reference sequence). This CDR3 contains 17 residues. The CDR3 sequence is CASSLVLAGGGYNEQFF. The CDR3 nucleotides are TGTGCCAGCAGCTTAGTTCTAGCGGGAGGGGGGTACAATGAGCAGTTCTTC.

The rearrangement links TRBV6-4 to TRBJ2-7; TRBD1 matches at 7 bases. With 6 bases clipped from V and 6 bases from J, the junction kept 8 bases outside the gene matches. The CDR3 has 13 residues. Germline V gives CDR1 MRHNA, CDR2 SNTAGT. CDR3 sequence reads: CASSEEGGLEQYF. CDR3 coding DNA: TGTGCCAGCAGCGAGGAAGGGGGCCTCGAGCAGTACTTC.